This TCR beta chain derives from a study of T-cell reconstitution after alpha-beta-depleted transplantation in children. Regarding the study as a whole: Several patients had high TCRbeta diversity at day 60; it came from surviving recipient T cells and thymic progenitors. Hyperexpanded clones declined; after one year, newly produced T cells mostly supplied diversity.

This sample's TCRbeta library carried unique molecular identifier barcodes. MiXCR, applied by TCRdb to the PCR reads, yields one record per CDR3 protein. The data contain 440,000 or so distinct CDR3 sequences, around 46% of them singletons. The CDR3 spans 12 residues. Trimming cost V 4 bases and J 6 bases, with 9 bases left between them. Germline V CDR1 and CDR2: SEHNR, FQNEAQ (reference sequence). Comments on this clonotype: Its target is not known.

The chain joins TRBV7-9 to TRBJ1-2; D unclear. The source material was PBMCs, sampled before TCRalphabeta/CD19-depleted stem cell transplant. The TCR comes from a girl aged 2-10 years with aplastic anemia, due to receive a stem cell transplant. The CDR3 region is CASSWAPNGYTF. DNA of the CDR3: TGTGCCAGCAGCTGGGCTCCTAATGGCTACACCTTC.